These T cell receptor beta chains were read from a single sample in a study of graft-versus-host responses after intestinal transplantation. Their antigens are not known. Sequencing used immunoSEQ multiplex PCR; TCRdb keeps in-frame clones, though not all of them. Of under 100,000 clones detected, around 93% appear once; the ten largest clones hold around 0.18%. The material was unstimulated CD4+ T cells sorted from spleen or lymph node cells, obtained before transplant. These receptor sequences come from a human donor who was the organ donor for an intestinal transplant. The CDR3 runs from the conserved cysteine through the conserved F or W. D genes are given only for firm matches.

D: TRBD2; J: TRBJ2-1; V: TRBV5-1; CDR3: CASSSIQGGYYNEQFF
D: -; J: TRBJ2-3; V: TRBV7-2; CDR3: CASSLATTDTQYF
D: TRBD2; J: TRBJ2-4; V: TRBV28; CDR3: CASSLLAGGNIQYF
D: TRBD1; J: TRBJ2-7; V: TRBV6-1; CDR3: CASSAVGDSYEQYF
D: TRBD1; J: TRBJ1-5; V: TRBV2; CDR3: CASSSLDRGQPQHF
D: -; J: TRBJ1-1; V: TRBV6-6; CDR3: CASSTLSNTEAFF
D: TRBD1; J: TRBJ1-5; V: TRBV5-1; CDR3: CASSSGQGVTRFVNQPQHF
D: -; J: TRBJ2-5; V: TRBV15; CDR3: CATSRGAGAKTQYF
D: TRBD2; J: TRBJ2-1; V: TRBV9; CDR3: CASSARLAGGRLNIDEQFF
D: -; J: TRBJ1-6; V: TRBV7-2; CDR3: CASSLMGSSHAPLHF
D: TRBD2; J: TRBJ2-3; V: TRBV7-2; CDR3: CASSLKSSGGLYTQYF
D: -; J: TRBJ2-6; V: TRBV11-3; CDR3: CASSLASRGFYSGANVLTF
D: -; J: TRBJ2-7; V: TRBV7-8; CDR3: CASSLWQDREQYF
D: TRBD2; J: TRBJ2-1; V: TRBV7-2; CDR3: CASSFSGLAGDASYNEQFF
D: TRBD2; J: TRBJ2-7; V: TRBV11-2; CDR3: CASSWGEGTEQYF
D: -; J: TRBJ1-6; V: TRBV5-8; CDR3: CASSPVYNSPLHF
D: TRBD1; J: TRBJ1-3; V: TRBV18; CDR3: CASTGQGPNTIYF
D: -; J: -; V: TRBV27; CDR3: CASSLQGREFEQYF
D: -; J: TRBJ1-2; V: TRBV11-3; CDR3: CASSSSIDLYGYTF
D: -; J: TRBJ2-1; V: TRBV11-2; CDR3: CASSLNRVVLLF
D: -; J: TRBJ2-7; V: TRBV4-1; CDR3: CASSQALGVVYEQYF
D: TRBD2; J: TRBJ2-3; V: TRBV10-3; CDR3: CAIKNRAVASGGRTDTQYF
D: -; J: TRBJ1-1; V: TRBV29-1; CDR3: CSVEGLGTEAFF
D: -; J: TRBJ1-3; V: TRBV7-9; CDR3: CASSPRREAIYF
D: TRBD1; J: TRBJ2-3; V: TRBV7-3; CDR3: CASSLTGRGTDTQYF
D: TRBD1; J: TRBJ1-3; V: TRBV5-6; CDR3: CASSSGDRSSGNTIYF
D: TRBD1; J: TRBJ2-5; V: TRBV2; CDR3: CASSQGAGETQYF
D: TRBD1; J: TRBJ1-4; V: TRBV5-4; CDR3: CASAKNTGGQEKLFF
D: -; J: TRBJ2-7; V: TRBV6-5; CDR3: CASSYRGAYEQYF
D: -; J: TRBJ1-6; V: TRBV28; CDR3: CASISHGGNSPLHF
D: -; J: TRBJ2-3; V: TRBV7-9; CDR3: CASSALTRTLSTDTQYF
D: -; J: TRBJ2-7; V: TRBV11-2; CDR3: CASSRTEGSYEQYF
D: TRBD2; J: TRBJ2-3; V: TRBV6-5; CDR3: CASSRDYNTDTQYF
D: -; J: TRBJ1-1; V: TRBV20-1; CDR3: CSASGWGGAFF
D: -; J: TRBJ1-2; V: TRBV29-1; CDR3: CSVVSPGLGYTF
D: -; J: TRBJ2-5; V: TRBV5-1; CDR3: CASSLGQGGETQYF
D: -; J: TRBJ2-7; V: TRBV4-3; CDR3: CASSQDPRGGRDEQYF
D: TRBD1; J: TRBJ1-1; V: TRBV29-1; CDR3: CSVDRGQGTEAFF
D: TRBD2; J: TRBJ2-7; V: TRBV19; CDR3: CASSLTGTSGGATYEQYF
D: TRBD1; J: TRBJ2-7; V: TRBV28; CDR3: CASVGTGSYEQYF
D: -; J: TRBJ1-4; V: TRBV6-1; CDR3: CASSGRTTNEKLFF
D: -; J: TRBJ1-2; V: TRBV2; CDR3: CASSAGQGAIGGYTF
D: -; J: TRBJ2-7; V: TRBV13; CDR3: CASSPYSGKTYEQYF
D: TRBD1; J: TRBJ1-4; V: TRBV7-2; CDR3: CASSSPHRGSNEKLFF
D: -; J: TRBJ1-1; V: TRBV4-2; CDR3: CASSQEKRGANTEAFF
D: -; J: TRBJ1-1; V: TRBV9; CDR3: CASSATGNTEAFF
D: TRBD2; J: TRBJ2-3; V: TRBV4-1; CDR3: CASSPQLAGGQATQYF
D: -; J: TRBJ1-2; V: TRBV5-4; CDR3: CASSLGGELRYTF
D: TRBD2; J: TRBJ2-5; V: TRBV6-5; CDR3: CASRPGGYETQYF
D: TRBD2; J: TRBJ2-5; V: TRBV6-1; CDR3: CASSVGGSGKDQETQYF
D: -; J: TRBJ2-4; V: TRBV27; CDR3: CASSNDWGRDIQYF
D: -; J: TRBJ1-1; V: TRBV2; CDR3: CASSELAEAFF
D: -; J: TRBJ2-2; V: TRBV28; CDR3: CASSDARPGGELFF
D: -; J: TRBJ1-6; V: TRBV7-8; CDR3: CASSLARQGGNSPLHF
D: -; J: TRBJ2-1; V: TRBV30; CDR3: CAWSVQYNEQFF
D: -; J: TRBJ2-3; V: TRBV2; CDR3: CASSEAPARRTQYF
D: TRBD1; J: TRBJ2-5; V: TRBV5-6; CDR3: CASSFGGTGGLETQYF
D: -; J: -; V: TRBV7-2; CDR3: CASSQNYGVTYEQYF